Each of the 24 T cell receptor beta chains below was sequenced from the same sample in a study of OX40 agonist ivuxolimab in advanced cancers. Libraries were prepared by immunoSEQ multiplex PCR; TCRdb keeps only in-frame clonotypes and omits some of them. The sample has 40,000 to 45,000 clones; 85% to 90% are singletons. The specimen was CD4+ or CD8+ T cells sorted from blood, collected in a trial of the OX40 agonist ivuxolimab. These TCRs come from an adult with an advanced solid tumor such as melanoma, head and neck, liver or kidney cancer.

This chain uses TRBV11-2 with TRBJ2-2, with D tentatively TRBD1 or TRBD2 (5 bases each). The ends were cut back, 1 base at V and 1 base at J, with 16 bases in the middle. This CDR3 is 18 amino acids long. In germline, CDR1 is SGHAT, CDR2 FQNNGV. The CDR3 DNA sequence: TGTGCCAGCAGCTTAGTCCCAGGGCGGGTTCAGAACACCGGGGAGCTGTTTTTT. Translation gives CASSLVPGRVQNTGELFF.

The CDR3 sequence: CSVKGSTEAFF. The DNA of the CDR3 is TGCAGCGTTAAGGGTAGCACTGAAGCTTTCTTT. The V call is TRBV29-1, the J call TRBJ1-1; unclear D gene. There are 11 residues in the CDR3. Germline CDR1 SQVTM, CDR2 ANQGSEA. The germline V and J ends were trimmed by 5 bases and 4 bases, with 8 bases remaining between them.

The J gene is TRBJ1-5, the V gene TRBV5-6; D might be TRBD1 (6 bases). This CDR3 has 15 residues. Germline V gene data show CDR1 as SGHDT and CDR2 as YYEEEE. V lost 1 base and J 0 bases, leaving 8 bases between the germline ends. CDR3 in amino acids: CASSLTGNSNQPQHF. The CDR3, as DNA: TGTGCCAGCAGCTTGACAGGGAATAGCAATCAGCCCCAGCATTTT.

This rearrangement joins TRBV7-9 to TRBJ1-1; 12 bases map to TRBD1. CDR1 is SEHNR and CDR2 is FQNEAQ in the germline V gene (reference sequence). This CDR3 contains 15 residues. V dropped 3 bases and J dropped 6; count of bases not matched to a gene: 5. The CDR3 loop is CASSFGTGGNSEAFF. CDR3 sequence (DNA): TGTGCCAGCAGCTTTGGGACAGGGGGCAACTCTGAAGCTTTCTTT.

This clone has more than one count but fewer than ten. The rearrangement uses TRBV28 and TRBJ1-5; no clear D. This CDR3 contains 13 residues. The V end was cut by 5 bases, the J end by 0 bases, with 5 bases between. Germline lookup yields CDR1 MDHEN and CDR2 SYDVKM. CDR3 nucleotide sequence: TGTGCCAGCAGTCCCAATAGCAATCAGCCCCAGCATTTT. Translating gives CASSPNSNQPQHF.

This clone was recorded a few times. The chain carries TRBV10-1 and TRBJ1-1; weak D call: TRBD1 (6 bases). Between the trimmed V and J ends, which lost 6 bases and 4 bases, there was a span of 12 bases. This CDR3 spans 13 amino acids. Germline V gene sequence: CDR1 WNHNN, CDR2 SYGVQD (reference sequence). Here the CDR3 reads CASSHNRATEAFF. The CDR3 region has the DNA TGCGCCAGCAGCCATAACAGGGCCACTGAAGCTTTCTTT.

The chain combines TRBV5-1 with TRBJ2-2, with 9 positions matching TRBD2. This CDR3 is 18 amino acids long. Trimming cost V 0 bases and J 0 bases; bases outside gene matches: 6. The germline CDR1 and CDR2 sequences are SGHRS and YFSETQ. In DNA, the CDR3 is TGCGCCAGCAGCTTGGGGTCTAGCGGGACTCCGAACACCGGGGAGCTGTTTTTT. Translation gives CASSLGSSGTPNTGELFF.

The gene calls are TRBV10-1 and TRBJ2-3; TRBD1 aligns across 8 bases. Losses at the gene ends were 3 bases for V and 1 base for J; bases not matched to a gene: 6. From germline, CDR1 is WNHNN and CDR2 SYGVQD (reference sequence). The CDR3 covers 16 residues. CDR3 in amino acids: CASSERTGFGTDTQYF. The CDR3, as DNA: TGCGCCAGCAGTGAACGGACAGGGTTCGGCACAGATACGCAGTATTTT.

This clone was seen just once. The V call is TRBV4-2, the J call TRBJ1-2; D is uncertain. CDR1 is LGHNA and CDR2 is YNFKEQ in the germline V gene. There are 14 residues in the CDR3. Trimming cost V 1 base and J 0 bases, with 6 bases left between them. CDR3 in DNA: TGTGCCAGCAGCCAAGGGGAGACTAACTATGGCTACACCTTC. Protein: CASSQGETNYGYTF.

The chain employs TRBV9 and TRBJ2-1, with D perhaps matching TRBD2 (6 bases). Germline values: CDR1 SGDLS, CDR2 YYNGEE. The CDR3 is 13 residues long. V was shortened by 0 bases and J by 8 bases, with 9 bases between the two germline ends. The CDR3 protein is CASSVAPSDEQFF. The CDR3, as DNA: TGTGCCAGCAGCGTAGCCCCTAGCGATGAGCAGTTCTTC.

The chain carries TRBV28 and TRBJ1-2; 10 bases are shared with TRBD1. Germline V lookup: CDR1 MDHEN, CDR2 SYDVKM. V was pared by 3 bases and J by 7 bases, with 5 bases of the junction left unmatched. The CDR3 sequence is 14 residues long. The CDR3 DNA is TGTGCCAGCAGTTTGACAGGGGGCGCGATTGGCTACACCTTC. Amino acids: CASSLTGGAIGYTF.

The CDR3 reads CASSPRWSDNQPQHF. In nucleotides, the CDR3 is TGTGCCAGCAGCCCCCGCTGGTCAGACAATCAGCCCCAGCATTTT. V usage is TRBV5-5 and J usage is TRBJ1-5; no clear D gene. Germline assignment: CDR1 SGHKS and CDR2 YYEKEE (reference sequence). This CDR3 has 15 residues. Deletions cut 4 bases from V and 3 bases from J, with 14 bases between. Full variable domain (missing parts from reference TRBV5-5 and TRBJ1-5): DAGVTQSPTHLIKTRGQQVTLRCSPISGHKSVSWYQQVLGQGPQFIFQYYEKEERGRGNFPDRFSARQFPNYSSELNVNALLLGDSALYLCASSPRWSDNQPQHFGDGTRLSIL.

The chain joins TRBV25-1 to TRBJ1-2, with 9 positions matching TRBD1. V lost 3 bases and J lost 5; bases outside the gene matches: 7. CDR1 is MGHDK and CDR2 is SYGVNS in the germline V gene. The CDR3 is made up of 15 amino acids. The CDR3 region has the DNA TGTGCCAGCAGTGACCCGGGACAGGGCATTTATGGCTACACCTTC. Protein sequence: CASSDPGQGIYGYTF.

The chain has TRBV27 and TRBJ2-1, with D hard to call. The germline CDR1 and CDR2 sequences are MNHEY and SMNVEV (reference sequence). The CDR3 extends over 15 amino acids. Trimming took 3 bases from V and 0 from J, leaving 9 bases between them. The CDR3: CASSFSPGSYNEQFF. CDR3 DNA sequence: TGTGCCAGCAGTTTTTCGCCGGGCTCCTACAATGAGCAGTTCTTC.

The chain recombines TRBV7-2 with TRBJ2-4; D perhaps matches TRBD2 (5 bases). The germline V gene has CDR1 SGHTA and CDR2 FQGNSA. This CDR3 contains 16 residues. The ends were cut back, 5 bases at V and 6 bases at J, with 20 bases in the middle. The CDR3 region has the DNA TGTGCCAGCAGCCCCTCGACCCGGAGGTTGGGAAACATTCAGTACTTC. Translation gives CASSPSTRRLGNIQYF.

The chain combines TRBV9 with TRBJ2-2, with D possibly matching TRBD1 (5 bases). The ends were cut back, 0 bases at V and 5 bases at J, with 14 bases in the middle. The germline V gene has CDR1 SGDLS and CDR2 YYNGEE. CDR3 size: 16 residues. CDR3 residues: CASSVAALGRTGELFF. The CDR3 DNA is TGTGCCAGCAGCGTAGCGGCGTTGGGGCGAACCGGGGAGCTGTTTTTT.

CDR3 sequence reads: CASSPRAGGDSYEQYF. The CDR3 bases are TGTGCCAGCTCACCACGGGCGGGCGGGGATTCCTACGAGCAGTACTTC. This chain links TRBV18 with TRBJ2-7; tentative D call: TRBD2 (6 bases). The V and J ends lost 1 base and 1 base respectively, with 14 bases between them. This CDR3 has 16 residues. Germline assignment: CDR1 KGHSH and CDR2 LQKENI.

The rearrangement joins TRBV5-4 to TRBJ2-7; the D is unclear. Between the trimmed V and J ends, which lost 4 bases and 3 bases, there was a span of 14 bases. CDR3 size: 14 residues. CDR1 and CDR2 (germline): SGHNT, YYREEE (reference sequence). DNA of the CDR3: TGTGCCAGCAGCCTAGATGGGCGGCTCTACGAGCAGTACTTC. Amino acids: CASSLDGRLYEQYF.

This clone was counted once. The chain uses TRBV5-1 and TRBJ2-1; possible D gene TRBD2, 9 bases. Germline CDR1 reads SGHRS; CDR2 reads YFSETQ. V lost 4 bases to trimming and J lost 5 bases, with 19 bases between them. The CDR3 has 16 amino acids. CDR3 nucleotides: TGCGCCAGCAGCGTCCAGGGGGCTAGCGGGAACAATGAGCAGTTCTTC. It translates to CASSVQGASGNNEQFF. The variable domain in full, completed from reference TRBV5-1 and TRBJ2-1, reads KAGVTQTPRYLIKTRGQQVTLSCSPISGHRSVSWYQQTPGQGLQFLFEYFSETQRNKGNFPGRFSGRQFSNSRSEMNVSTLELGDSALYLCASSVQGASGNNEQFFGPGTRLTVL.

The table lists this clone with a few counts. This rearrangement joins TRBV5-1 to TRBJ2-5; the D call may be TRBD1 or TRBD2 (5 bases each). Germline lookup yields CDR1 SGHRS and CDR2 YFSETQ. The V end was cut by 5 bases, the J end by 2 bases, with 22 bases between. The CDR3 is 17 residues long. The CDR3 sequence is CASRMSTNRNLQETQYF. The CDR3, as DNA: TGCGCCAGCAGAATGTCGACTAACAGGAATCTACAAGAGACCCAGTACTTC.

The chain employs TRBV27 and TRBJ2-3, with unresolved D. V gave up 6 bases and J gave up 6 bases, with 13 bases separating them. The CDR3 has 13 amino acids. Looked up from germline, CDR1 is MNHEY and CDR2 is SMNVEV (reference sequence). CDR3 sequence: CASSPPIVDTQYF. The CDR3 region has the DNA TGTGCCAGCAGCCCCCCCATTGTGGATACGCAGTATTTT.

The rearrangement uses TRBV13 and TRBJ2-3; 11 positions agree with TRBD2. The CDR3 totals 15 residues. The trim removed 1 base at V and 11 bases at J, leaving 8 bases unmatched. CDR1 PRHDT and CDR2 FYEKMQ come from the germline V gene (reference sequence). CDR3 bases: TGTGCCAGCAGCTTAGTTGGACTAGCGGGTGGAGGGCAGTATTTT. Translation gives CASSLVGLAGGGQYF.

CDR3 in amino acids: CAWSDGQISGNTIYF. For the CDR3, the DNA is TGTGCCTGGAGTGACGGACAGATCTCTGGAAACACCATATATTTT. The chain carries TRBV30 and TRBJ1-3; D is perhaps TRBD1 (6 bases). CDR1 and CDR2 from the germline V gene are GTSNPN and SVGIG (reference sequence). This CDR3 has 15 amino acids. V lost 1 base and J 0 bases, leaving 10 bases between the germline ends.

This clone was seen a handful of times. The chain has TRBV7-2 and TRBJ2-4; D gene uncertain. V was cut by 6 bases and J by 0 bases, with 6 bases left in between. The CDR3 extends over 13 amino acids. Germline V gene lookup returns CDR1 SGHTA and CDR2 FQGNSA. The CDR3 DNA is TGTGCCAGCAGGCAAATAGCCAAAAACATTCAGTACTTC. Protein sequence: CASRQIAKNIQYF.